This TCR beta chain came from a study of response to subunit inactivated influenza vaccine. CDR1 is DFQATT and CDR2 is SNEGSKA in the germline V gene (reference sequence). The V gene end was trimmed by 0 bases and the J gene end by 4 bases; junction bases not matched to a gene: 8. The CDR3 extends over 15 amino acids. MiXCR was run by TCRdb on the RT-PCR reads, yielding one entry per CDR3 protein. The sample lists 500,000 or so distinct CDR3 sequences, roughly 11% occurring once. This clonotype showed up many times. The genes are TRBV20-1 and TRBJ2-7; 8 nucleotides line up with TRBD1. This TCR came from a man aged 45-60 years who received an inactivated influenza vaccine. The sample here was PBMCs from blood, taken roughly 6 weeks after vaccination. CDR3 coding DNA: TGCAGTGCTAGAGATCAAACGGACAGGGTTTACGAGCAGTACTTC. Amino acids: CSARDQTDRVYEQYF.